One and the same sample provided the 30 T cell receptor beta chains below, sequenced in a study of PD-L1 blockade in urothelial cancer. Sequencing used immunoSEQ multiplex PCR; TCRdb keeps in-frame clones, though not all of them. Here the sample spans 35,000 to 50,000 clones, more than 75% being singletons. Sequencing used PBMCs, obtained around atezolizumab (anti-PD-L1) treatment. These receptors came from a woman aged 60-70 years with urothelial cancer.

The J gene is TRBJ2-3, the V gene TRBV6-6, with 9 bases matching TRBD1. The ends lost 2 bases at V and 4 bases at J; junction bases unmatched: 7. The CDR3 consists of 16 residues. Looked up from germline, CDR1 is MNHNY and CDR2 is SVGAGI (reference sequence). The CDR3 coding sequence is TGTGCCAGCAGTTACGGTGGGACAGGGTTGGCAGATACGCAGTATTTT. Protein product: CASSYGGTGLADTQYF.

A single count supports this clone. The chain combines TRBV4-3 with TRBJ2-7; no definite D call. The CDR3 loop spans 14 amino acids. Germline assignment: CDR1 LGHNA and CDR2 YSLEER. The V end was cut by 0 bases, the J end by 3 bases, with 9 bases between. The DNA for the CDR3 is TGCGCCAGCAGCCAAGATATTACAAGCTACGAGCAGTACTTC. It is translated as CASSQDITSYEQYF.

The chain uses TRBV15 and TRBJ2-7, with TRBD2 matching over 7 bases. The CDR3 runs 15 residues. Losses at the gene ends were 4 bases for V and 6 bases for J; bases not matched to a gene: 12. The germline V gene encodes CDR1 LNHNV and CDR2 YYDKDF (reference sequence). CDR3 amino acids: CATSTGGRLVGEQYF. The CDR3 region has the DNA TGTGCCACCAGCACCGGGGGGAGGTTAGTGGGCGAGCAGTACTTC.

This rearrangement joins TRBV15 to TRBJ1-1; D perhaps matches TRBD1 (5 bases). Trimming pared 1 base from V and 1 base from J, leaving 13 bases between. CDR3 length: 16 amino acids. Germline values: CDR1 LNHNV, CDR2 YYDKDF (reference sequence). CDR3 in DNA: TGTGCCACCAGCAGAGTGCAGGGCTTAGGGAACACTGAAGCTTTCTTT. Protein sequence: CATSRVQGLGNTEAFF.

V gene TRBV28 combines with J gene TRBJ2-7; 7 positions match TRBD2. CDR3 length: 16 residues. Unmatched junction bases numbered 16, after V lost 10 bases and J lost 1 base. Germline CDR1 and CDR2: MDHEN and SYDVKM. Here the CDR3 reads CATTNAAGLVSYEQYF. CDR3 in DNA: TGTGCCACCACGAATGCCGCCGGACTAGTTTCCTACGAGCAGTACTTC.

The J gene is TRBJ1-1, the V gene TRBV5-1; D perhaps matches TRBD1 (6 bases). V was pared by 4 bases and J by 2 bases, with 12 bases between. The CDR3 runs 14 residues. The germline CDR1 and CDR2 sequences are SGHRS and YFSETQ. In nucleotides, the CDR3 is TGCGCCAGCAGCACGGGACATATAAACACTGAAGCTTTCTTT. Translating it yields CASSTGHINTEAFF.

The chain joins TRBV18 to TRBJ1-1; 7 bases align to TRBD1. There are 16 residues in the CDR3. From germline, CDR1 is KGHSH and CDR2 LQKENI. V shed 3 bases, J shed 4 bases, and the junction held 11 bases outside the gene matches. This CDR3 is CASSPMLWPGGTEAFF. For the CDR3, the DNA is TGTGCCAGCTCACCCATGCTGTGGCCAGGGGGCACTGAAGCTTTCTTT.

The genes are TRBV28 and TRBJ1-5, with 7 bases identical to TRBD1. The germline V gene has CDR1 MDHEN and CDR2 SYDVKM. The CDR3 runs 14 residues. With 5 bases clipped from V and 7 bases from J, the junction kept 8 bases outside the gene matches. CDR3 sequence (DNA): TGTGCCAGCAGTGGTACAGGGGCTGGCCAGCCCCAGCATTTT. This translates into CASSGTGAGQPQHF.

A single count supports this clone. This rearrangement joins TRBV7-9 to TRBJ2-7, with a possible D match to TRBD1 (6 bases). The V gene lost 3 bases and the J gene lost 4 bases, with 13 bases spanning the gap. The CDR3 has 14 residues. CDR1 SEHNR and CDR2 FQNEAQ come from the germline V gene (reference sequence). The chain's CDR3 is CASSFRDTPYEQYF. Here the CDR3 DNA reads TGTGCCAGCAGCTTCCGGGACACCCCTTACGAGCAGTACTTC.

J is TRBJ2-6 and V is TRBV5-4; 11 bases map to TRBD1. V trimming: 3 bases; J trimming: 2 bases; junction bases outside the gene matches: 4. The CDR3 extends over 17 amino acids. Germline V gene lookup returns CDR1 SGHNT and CDR2 YYREEE (reference sequence). CDR3 loop: CASSSPGQGAGANVLTF. Written as DNA, the CDR3 is TGTGCCAGCAGCTCGCCGGGACAGGGGGCTGGGGCCAACGTCCTGACTTTC.

The rearrangement links TRBV4-3 to TRBJ2-1; TRBD2 might be the D (5 bases). The CDR3 extends over 15 amino acids. Germline V gene data show CDR1 as LGHNA and CDR2 as YSLEER. V was shortened by 0 bases and J by 1 base, with 7 bases between the two germline ends. The CDR3 spells CASSQDAGSYNEQFF. DNA for the CDR3: TGCGCCAGCAGCCAAGATGCGGGTTCCTACAATGAGCAGTTCTTC.

The rearrangement links TRBV11-3 to TRBJ1-5, with no clear D. The CDR3 extends over 18 amino acids. Germline loops: CDR1 SGHNT, CDR2 YENEEA. V dropped 2 bases and J dropped 0 bases, with 17 bases sitting between them. DNA of the CDR3: TGTGCCAGCAGCTTAATCTCCAAGCCCCCTTATAGCAATCAGCCCCAGCATTTT. It specifies CASSLISKPPYSNQPQHF. The full variable domain, with the rest looked up from reference TRBV11-3 and TRBJ1-5, is EAGVVQSPRYKIIEKKQPVAFWCNPISGHNTLYWYLQNLGQGPELLIRYENEEAVDDSQLPKDRFSAERLKGVDSTLKIQPAELGDSAVYLCASSLISKPPYSNQPQHFGDGTRLSIL.

This sequence joins TRBV19 and TRBJ2-2; D gene ambiguous. Trimming shortened V by 7 bases and J by 0 bases, and 9 bases separated the two germline ends. CDR3 length: 14 residues. From germline, CDR1 is LNHDA and CDR2 SQIVND (reference sequence). CDR3 DNA: TGTGCCAGTAAACGTCAGGCGAACACCGGGGAGCTGTTTTTT. Amino acid sequence: CASKRQANTGELFF.

The chain has TRBV27 and TRBJ2-7, with 8 nucleotides matching TRBD2. The J segment lost 5 bases and the V segment lost 3 bases, leaving 9 bases of the junction unmatched. Germline-derived CDR1 and CDR2 are MNHEY and SMNVEV (reference sequence). This CDR3 spans 15 amino acids. The CDR3: CASSLGVSGRNEQYF. CDR3 bases: TGTGCCAGCAGTTTGGGGGTCAGCGGGAGAAACGAGCAGTACTTC.

The V and J genes are TRBV5-1 and TRBJ2-3; 7 bases match TRBD2. From germline, CDR1 is SGHRS and CDR2 YFSETQ. J was trimmed by 0 bases and V by 4 bases; bases with no gene match: 26. The CDR3 runs 22 residues. In DNA, the CDR3 is TGCGCCAGCAGCCTACCAACAGGCCCCAGACTAGCCCCCGAGATAAGCACAGATACGCAGTATTTT. Residues: CASSLPTGPRLAPEISTDTQYF.

The chain employs TRBV9 and TRBJ2-1; 9 bases match TRBD1. The CDR3 consists of 15 residues. Germline-derived CDR1 and CDR2 are SGDLS and YYNGEE. J was trimmed by 3 bases and V by 0 bases; bases with no gene match: 1. Written as DNA, the CDR3 is TGTGCCAGCAGCGTAGGGGACAGGGTCTACAATGAGCAGTTCTTC. This gives the protein CASSVGDRVYNEQFF. The full variable domain, in which reference TRBV9 and TRBJ2-1 provide the parts outside the CDR3, is DSGVTQTPKHLITATGQRVTLRCSPRSGDLSVYWYQQSLDQGLQFLIQYYNGEERAKGNILERFSAQQFPDLHSELNLSSLELGDSALYFCASSVGDRVYNEQFFGPGTRLTVL.

The rearrangement links TRBV15 to TRBJ2-3, with D hard to call. CDR1 and CDR2 from the germline V gene are LNHNV and YYDKDF (reference sequence). The CDR3 runs 16 residues. V was clipped by 0 bases and J by 2 bases, with 12 bases between them. The CDR3: CATSRDPQKNTDTQYF. Written as DNA, the CDR3 is TGTGCCACCAGCAGAGATCCACAGAAAAACACAGATACGCAGTATTTT.

This clone has only one observation. V is TRBV28 and J is TRBJ2-1; 10 nucleotides align to TRBD2. The length of the CDR3 is 15 residues. V lost 6 bases, J lost 2 bases, and 4 bases stayed unmatched. Germline loops: CDR1 MDHEN, CDR2 SYDVKM. The CDR3 spells CASRPGLAAYNEQFF. The CDR3, as DNA: TGTGCCAGCAGACCCGGACTAGCGGCCTACAATGAGCAGTTCTTC.

The CDR3: CASSLGILLARLGYEQYF. The CDR3 nucleotides read TGTGCCAGCAGCTTAGGCATACTACTAGCGCGTCTTGGGTACGAGCAGTACTTC. The chain carries TRBV11-2 and TRBJ2-7; TRBD2 matches 7 bases. V shed 1 base and J 4 bases; nucleotides not matched to a gene: 16. The CDR3 is 18 residues long. Germline V lookup: CDR1 SGHAT, CDR2 FQNNGV. Together with reference TRBV11-2 and TRBJ2-7, the CDR3 gives the full variable domain: EAGVAQSPRYKIIEKRQSVAFWCNPISGHATLYWYQQILGQGPKLLIQFQNNGVVDDSQLPKDRFSAERLKGVDSTLKIQPAKLEDSAVYLCASSLGILLARLGYEQYFGPGTRLTVT.

This clone has only one observation. The CDR3 loop reads CASSLTASSYNEQFF. The CDR3 DNA sequence: TGTGCCAGTAGTCTGACAGCTTCCTCCTACAATGAGCAGTTCTTC. V is TRBV19 and J is TRBJ2-1; D may be TRBD1 (5 bases). The CDR3 contains 15 residues. Deletions cut 5 bases from V and 0 bases from J, with 11 bases between. The germline V gene has CDR1 LNHDA and CDR2 SQIVND (reference sequence).

This chain connects TRBV5-6 to TRBJ1-2, with D maybe TRBD1 (6 bases). CDR1 is SGHDT, CDR2 YYEEEE, per germline. V lost 3 bases and J 5 bases, leaving 11 bases between the germline ends. The CDR3 covers 13 residues. The CDR3 loop reads CASSSGHFYGYTF. CDR3 bases: TGTGCCAGCAGCTCGGGACATTTTTATGGCTACACCTTC.

The chain is built from TRBV7-9 and TRBJ2-3, with 12 bases lining up with TRBD1. The germline V gene encodes CDR1 SEHNR and CDR2 FQNEAQ (reference sequence). Losses at the gene ends were 6 bases for V and 6 bases for J; bases not matched to a gene: 10. The CDR3 runs to 16 residues. The CDR3 protein is CASRSGQGARRDTQYF. The CDR3 region has the DNA TGTGCCAGCAGATCGGGACAGGGGGCGCGGAGGGATACGCAGTATTTT.

The chain uses TRBV29-1 and TRBJ2-2; D gene uncertain. V lost 4 bases and J lost 3, with 9 bases in between. Germline loops: CDR1 SQVTM, CDR2 ANQGSEA. This CDR3 is built from 13 residues. CDR3 sequence (DNA): TGCAGCGTTGTTGGCAGGTACACCGGGGAGCTGTTTTTT. It translates to CSVVGRYTGELFF.

CDR3 sequence reads: CASSIADYGYTF. CDR3 nucleotides: TGTGCCAGTAGTATAGCGGACTATGGCTACACCTTC. The chain employs TRBV19 and TRBJ1-2; D uncertain. Germline lookup yields CDR1 LNHDA and CDR2 SQIVND (reference sequence). There are 12 residues in the CDR3. V was pared by 1 base and J by 3 bases, with 3 bases between.

The CDR3 DNA sequence: TGTGCCAGCAGGCAGACGACAGGGCACACTGAAGCTTTCTTT. It codes for CASRQTTGHTEAFF. V and J are TRBV6-5 and TRBJ1-1; TRBD1 matches at 7 bases. The V gene end was trimmed by 6 bases and the J gene end by 3 bases; junction bases not matched to a gene: 7. The V gene's germline CDR1 is MNHEY and CDR2 SVGAGI. The CDR3 is 14 residues long.

This chain uses TRBV19 with TRBJ1-2; 7 nucleotides align to TRBD1. The CDR3 has 14 residues. The germline gives CDR1 LNHDA, CDR2 SQIVND (reference sequence). With 5 bases clipped from V and 3 bases from J, the junction kept 6 bases outside the gene matches. The CDR3 region has the DNA TGTGCCAGTAGTTCGCCCAGGGGGGACTATGGCTACACCTTC. Translation: CASSSPRGDYGYTF. The full variable domain, with the rest looked up from reference TRBV19 and TRBJ1-2, is DGGITQSPKYLFRKEGQNVTLSCEQNLNHDAMYWYRQDPGQGLRLIYYSQIVNDFQKGDIAEGYSVSREKKESFPLTVTSAQKNPTAFYLCASSSPRGDYGYTFGSGTRLTVV.

This rearrangement joins TRBV5-4 to TRBJ2-1; 11 nucleotides line up with TRBD2. The V segment lost 6 bases and the J segment 5 bases; nucleotides outside the gene matches: 13. Germline V lookup: CDR1 SGHNT, CDR2 YYREEE (reference sequence). This CDR3 is built from 17 residues. Here the CDR3 DNA reads TGTGCCAGCAACGTTGAATTTGGGACTAGCGGTAACAATGAGCAGTTCTTC. Translating gives CASNVEFGTSGNNEQFF.

The rearrangement joins TRBV27 to TRBJ2-7; weak D call: TRBD2 (5 bases). The germline CDR1 and CDR2 sequences are MNHEY and SMNVEV (reference sequence). There are 17 residues in the CDR3. The germline V and J ends were trimmed by 3 bases and 0 bases, with 18 bases remaining between them. Here the CDR3 DNA reads TGTGCCAGCAGTTTGAGGGCCCTGGAGAGGTTCTCCTACGAGCAGTACTTC. This codes for CASSLRALERFSYEQYF.

This chain links TRBV5-1 with TRBJ2-5, with a possible D match to TRBD1 (5 bases). Germline V gene data show CDR1 as SGHRS and CDR2 as YFSETQ. The CDR3 runs to 16 residues. Trimming left V 0 bases short and J 3 bases short, with 15 bases between. This chain's CDR3 is CASSLGTNPWEETQYF. DNA for the CDR3: TGCGCCAGCAGCTTGGGGACAAACCCCTGGGAAGAGACCCAGTACTTC. Full variable domain (remainder filled in from reference TRBV5-1 and TRBJ2-5): KAGVTQTPRYLIKTRGQQVTLSCSPISGHRSVSWYQQTPGQGLQFLFEYFSETQRNKGNFPGRFSGRQFSNSRSEMNVSTLELGDSALYLCASSLGTNPWEETQYFGPGTRLLVL.

This chain connects TRBV7-6 to TRBJ1-1; weak D call: TRBD1 (5 bases). Trimming took 2 bases from V and 4 from J, leaving 11 bases between them. This CDR3 contains 14 residues. CDR1 and CDR2 (germline): SGHVS, FNYEAQ. CDR3 in DNA: TGTGCCAGCAGCTTATTAAGACAGCCCACTGAAGCTTTCTTT. Translating it yields CASSLLRQPTEAFF. The variable domain in full, with the rest retrieved from reference TRBV7-6 and TRBJ1-1, is GAGVSQSPRYKVTKRGQDVALRCDPISGHVSLYWYRQALGQGPEFLTYFNYEAQQDKSGLPNDRFSAERPEGSISTLTIQRTEQRDSAMYRCASSLLRQPTEAFFGQGTRLTVV.